This TCR beta chain was retrieved from a study of cytomegalovirus exposure and HLA in healthy donors. Points from the study as a whole: In vitro data verified a few CMV-associated chains as specific for CMV antigens.

Of note for this clone: Its cognate antigen is unknown.

Profiled with immunoSEQ multiplex PCR; TCRdb holds only in-frame clones, not every one. The repertoire holds a few hundred thousand clones, with over 80% as singletons. Germline V gives CDR1 LGHNA, CDR2 YSLEER. This CDR3 has 17 amino acids. V gave up 2 bases and J gave up 1 base; unmatched junction bases: 10. This clonotype was obtained from a woman aged 25 to 39 in good health and CMV-seropositive. The genes are TRBV4-3 and TRBJ1-1; 7 positions agree with TRBD1. The sample comprised PBMCs. CDR3 sequence reads: CASSQRQGLISNTEAFF. The CDR3 nucleotides read TGCGCCAGCAGCCAACGACAGGGCCTAATTTCGAACACTGAAGCTTTCTTT.